This T cell receptor (beta chain) was profiled in a study of T cell repertoires in cytomegalovirus infection. Looking at the study overall: Researchers turned to recently identified HLA-C-restricted CMV epitopes as well as well-studied HLA-B-restricted ones. Public signatures in TCR beta pointed to CMV infection and matching HLA type.

Using its own MiXCR run on the reads, TCRdb lists one record per CDR3 protein. Of roughly 110,000 distinct CDR3 sequences in the sample, 30% to 35% were seen once. Study results and limitations: Accumulated public TCR beta family frequency recognized individuals carrying CMV together with the relevant HLA. HLA-C-restricted CMV-specific TCR beta clonotypes were dominant in the ex vivo response.

This CDR3 contains 13 residues. Germline V gene lookup returns CDR1 MDHEN and CDR2 SYDVKM. About this clonotype itself: As yet, its antigen is unknown.

The chain couples TRBV28 to TRBJ2-7; tentatively, D is TRBD2 (5 bases). This material consisted of CD8+ T cells from cultured PBMCs, taken from culture after CMV antigen stimulation. This receptor was obtained from a human donor in good health (CMV status not recorded). Some clones in this sample may be carry-over from other donors' samples. CDR3 DNA: TGTGCTAGCCAGGAAGTGGCGGGTTACGAGCAGTACTTC. Protein sequence: CASQEVAGYEQYF.